This T cell receptor beta chain was captured in a study of blood T cell repertoires in COVID-19. Across the study: Acute-phase and convalescent COVID-19 samples originated in the United States, Italy and Spain.

Seattle-derived patients entered the study during active infection and were followed longitudinally. Sequenced by immunoSEQ multiplex PCR; TCRdb stores in-frame clones only, minus some. Of a few hundred thousand clones listed, under 90% are singletons. The TCR comes from a woman aged 30 to 39 with COVID-19, enrolled during active disease. Input material: peripheral blood.

The CDR3 DNA reads TGCGCCAGCAGCTTTAGACAGGGACCCTCCTATGGCTACACCTTC. This sequence encodes CASSFRQGPSYGYTF. The rearrangement joins TRBV5-1 to TRBJ1-2; the match to TRBD1 covers 7 bases. V lost 2 bases to trimming and J lost 4 bases; unmatched junction nucleotides: 8. This CDR3 is built from 15 residues. In germline, CDR1 is SGHRS, CDR2 YFSETQ.